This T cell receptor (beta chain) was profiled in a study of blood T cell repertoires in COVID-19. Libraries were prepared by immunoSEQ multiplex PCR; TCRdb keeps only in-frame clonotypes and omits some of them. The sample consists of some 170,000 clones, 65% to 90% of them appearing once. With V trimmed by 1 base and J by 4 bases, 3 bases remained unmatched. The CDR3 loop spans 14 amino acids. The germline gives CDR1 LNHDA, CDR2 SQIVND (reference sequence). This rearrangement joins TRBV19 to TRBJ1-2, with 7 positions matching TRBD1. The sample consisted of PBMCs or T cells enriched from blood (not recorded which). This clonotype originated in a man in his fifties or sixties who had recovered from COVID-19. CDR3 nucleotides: TGTGCCAGTAGTATAGCGGGACAGCTCTATGGCTACACCTTC. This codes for CASSIAGQLYGYTF.